This T cell receptor beta chain was observed in a study of blood T cell repertoires in COVID-19 (dated by TCRdb to about 2020). A note on the overall study: Samples from collaborators originated in the United States, Italy and Spain and spanned both the acute and convalescent phases of COVID-19. The repertoires were released in a freely available public database intended as a resource for research on the immune response to SARS-CoV-2. A de-identified subject ID, COVID-19 status, age in years and sex were almost always included in the sample metadata. The samples were drawn from two sources: the first 160 participants of the ongoing ImmuneRACE study, and over 950 subjects contributed by 6 global collaborators. The dataset comprised deeply sampled blood TCRbeta repertoires from subjects exposed to, actively infected with, or recovered from COVID-19. The prospective study material was composed of cDNA or gDNA derived from T cells, B-cell-depleted T cells, or PBMCs. Where available, HLA class I and class II types were taken from metadata supplied by the sample provider and were not determined by assay-based typing. Points the paper makes about the study in general: Clinical and demographic metadata were provided uncurated, with the amount varying by source and participant.

Participants in the prospective study were aged 18 to 89 years, lived in about two dozen United States geographic areas, and enrolled through a virtual design. In the prospective study, participants were assigned to cohorts based on the clinical history participants reported in a screening survey and a study questionnaire. ImmuneRACE Cohort 3 recovered participants were defined by two consecutive negative NP/OP PCR tests, healthcare professional clearance, or symptom resolution. In the prospective study, mobile phlebotomists collected whole blood, serum and a nasopharyngeal or oropharyngeal swab from each participant. Over a 2-month period, participants in the prospective study had the option of providing additional blood draws and questionnaires. Blood samples from the prospective study were shipped frozen or at room temperature prior to DNA extraction. TCRbeta CDR3 regions were amplified from genomic DNA using the immunoSEQ Assay, a bias-controlled multiplex PCR. The paper's processing steps were these. The number of nucleated cells in each sample was estimated from the amplification of reference gene primers within the assay. Sequence reads were collapsed and filtered to measure the absolute abundance of every unique TCRbeta CDR3 rearrangement. For each sample, productive Simpson clonality was calculated as the square root of Simpson's diversity index over productive rearrangements. TCRdb's version of the immuneACCESS table is confined to in-frame rearrangements and falls short of the full clone set. An unresolved V gene accounts for under half of the shortfall where checked; the remainder is of unknown origin. The V and J calls and the clone size are those of that table, but D and trimming were determined from the DNA. Across this sample there are around 170,000 clones, with about 84% seen only once. Around 8.6% of the sample comes from the top ten.

Here V drops 4 bases and J drops 4 bases, and the junction holds 7 bases not matched to any gene. Measured from the cysteine to the phenylalanine, the CDR3 is 16 residues long. Only the CDR3 DNA stays, 48 bases, in frame from base 1. According to the germline V gene, CDR1 reads SGHDT and CDR2 reads YYEEEE. Notes on this clone: Which antigen it targets is not known. Within one base of it there is no much larger clone, and no base qualities were kept.

Sequenced material: PBMCs or T cells enriched from blood (not recorded which). The chain employs TRBV5-6 and TRBJ2-2; TRBD2 matches 10 bases in the middle. The sequence was obtained from a woman aged 25-40 years who had recovered from COVID-19. The DNA sequence is as follows: TGTGCCAGCAGCACGGGGACTAGCGATAGCACCGGGGAGCTGTTTTTT. This is translated as CASSTGTSDSTGELFF.